This T cell receptor beta chain was identified during a study of blood T cell repertoires in COVID-19. The CDR3 is 16 residues long. The V end was cut by 4 bases, the J end by 3 bases, with 14 bases between. Germline lookup yields CDR1 SGHTS and CDR2 YDEGEE. Clones were read by immunoSEQ multiplex PCR, and TCRdb kept only the in-frame ones, dropping some. The repertoire holds hundreds of thousands of clones, with approximately 90% as singletons. The origin of this receptor is a woman in her late teens or twenties who had recovered from COVID-19. Sequencing used PBMCs or T cells enriched from blood (not recorded which). This chain joins TRBV5-8 and TRBJ1-6; tentatively, D is TRBD1 (5 bases). CDR3 amino acids: CASSRGGNDYNSPLHF. For the CDR3, the DNA is TGTGCCAGCAGCCGGGGGGGGAACGACTATAATTCACCCCTCCACTTT.